This T cell receptor (beta chain) was profiled in a study of blood T cell repertoires in COVID-19. Study-level information: PBMCs, B-cell-depleted T cells, or T cells were the source of the cDNA or gDNA that made up the material.

Germline V lookup: CDR1 GTSNPN, CDR2 SVGIG (reference sequence). Trimming at V came to 5 bases and at J to 4 bases, leaving 5 bases not matched to a gene. This CDR3 is 13 amino acids long. The table came from immunoSEQ multiplex PCR; TCRdb's copy has only in-frame clones and leaves some out. The sample carries some 150,000 clones, around 81% recorded once. Sequencing was carried out using peripheral blood. This clonotype originated in a woman aged 55-70 years with active or convalescent COVID-19. This sequence joins TRBV30 and TRBJ1-2; 9 bases are shared with TRBD1. The CDR3 reads CAWQGQGIYGYTF. In DNA form, the CDR3 reads TGTGCCTGGCAAGGACAGGGGATCTATGGCTACACCTTC.